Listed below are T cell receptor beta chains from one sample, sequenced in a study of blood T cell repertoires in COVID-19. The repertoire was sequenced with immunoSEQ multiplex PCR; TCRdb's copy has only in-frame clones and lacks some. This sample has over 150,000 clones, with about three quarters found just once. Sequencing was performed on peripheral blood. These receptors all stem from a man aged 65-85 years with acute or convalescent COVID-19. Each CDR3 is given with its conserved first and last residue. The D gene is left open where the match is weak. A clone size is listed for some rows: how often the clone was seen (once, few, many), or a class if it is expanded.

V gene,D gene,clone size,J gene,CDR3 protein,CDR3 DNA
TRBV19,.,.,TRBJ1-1,CASSIGADNTEAFF,TGTGCCAGTAGTATAGGGGCAGATAACACTGAAGCTTTCTTT
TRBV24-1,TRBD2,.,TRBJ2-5,CATSEVSGREETQYF,TGTGCCACCAGTGAAGTTAGCGGGAGAGAAGAGACCCAGTACTTC
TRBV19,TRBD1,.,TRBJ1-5,CASSASTGGGQPQHF,TGTGCCAGTAGCGCCAGTACAGGGGGAGGTCAGCCCCAGCATTTT
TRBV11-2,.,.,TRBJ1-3,CASSLGVQGSGNTIYF,TGTGCCAGCAGCTTAGGTGTTCAGGGCTCTGGAAACACCATATATTTT
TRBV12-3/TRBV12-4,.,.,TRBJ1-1,CASSHKRNTEAFF,TGTGCCAGCAGTCATAAGCGGAACACTGAAGCTTTCTTT
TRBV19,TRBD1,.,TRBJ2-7,CASSATGTGGADSEQYF,TGTGCCAGTAGTGCGACCGGGACAGGGGGCGCAGATTCCGAGCAGTACTTC
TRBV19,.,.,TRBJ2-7,CASSIVRGSYEQYF,TGTGCCAGTAGTATAGTAAGGGGTTCCTACGAGCAGTACTTC
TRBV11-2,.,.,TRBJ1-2,CASSSRGALGYTF,TGTGCCAGCAGCTCCCGGGGGGCGCTTGGCTACACCTTC
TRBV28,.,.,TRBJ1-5,CASSLDWPPAQPQHF,TGTGCCAGCAGTTTAGATTGGCCCCCCGCACAGCCCCAGCATTTT
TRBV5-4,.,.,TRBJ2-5,CASSPMERSDQETQYF,TGTGCCAGCAGCCCAATGGAGCGGAGCGACCAAGAGACCCAGTACTTC
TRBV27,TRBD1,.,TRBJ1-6,CASSLLRDRGFNSPLHF,TGTGCCAGCAGTTTATTAAGGGACAGGGGATTTAATTCACCCCTCCACTTT
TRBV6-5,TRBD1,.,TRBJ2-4,CASNGRDSVQYF,TGTGCCAGCAACGGCCGGGACAGCGTTCAGTACTTC
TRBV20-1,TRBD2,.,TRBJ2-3,CSASSGSDTQYF,TGCAGTGCTAGTAGCGGGTCTGATACGCAGTATTTT
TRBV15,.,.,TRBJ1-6,CATSRDGADENSPLHF,TGTGCCACCAGCAGGGATGGGGCAGATGAGAATTCACCCCTCCACTTT
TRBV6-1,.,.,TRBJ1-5,CASSEGGTHRQPQHF,TGTGCCAGCAGTGAAGGCGGGACGCATCGGCAGCCCCAGCATTTT
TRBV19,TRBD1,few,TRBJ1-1,CASSLTGETEAFF,TGTGCCAGTAGTCTCACAGGGGAAACTGAAGCTTTCTTT
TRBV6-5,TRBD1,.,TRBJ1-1,CASSITGGTEAFF,TGTGCCAGCAGTATAACAGGGGGTACTGAAGCTTTCTTT
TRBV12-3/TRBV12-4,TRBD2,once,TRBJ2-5,CASRQSGKETQYF,TGTGCCAGCAGGCAGAGCGGGAAGGAGACCCAGTACTTC
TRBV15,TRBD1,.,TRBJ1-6,CATSTGTGGSPLHF,TGTGCCACCAGCACCGGGACAGGCGGTTCACCCCTCCACTTT
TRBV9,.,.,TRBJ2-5,CASSPLAQDWETQYF,TGTGCCAGCAGCCCCCTTGCACAGGATTGGGAGACCCAGTACTTC
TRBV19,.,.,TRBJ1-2,CATTQGFYGYTF,TGTGCCACCACCCAGGGTTTTTATGGCTACACCTTC
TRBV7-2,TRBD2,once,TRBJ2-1,CASSNQAGAYNEQFF,TGTGCCAGCAGCAACCAAGCGGGGGCCTACAATGAGCAGTTCTTC
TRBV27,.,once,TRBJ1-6,CASSLDGLQNSPLHF,TGTGCCAGCAGTTTAGATGGACTCCAGAATTCACCCCTCCACTTT
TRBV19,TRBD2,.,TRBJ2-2,CASRRGGVSGELFF,TGTGCCAGTAGGCGGGGGGGCGTTTCCGGGGAGCTGTTTTTT
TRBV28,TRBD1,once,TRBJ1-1,CASSLGQGWTEAFF,TGTGCCAGCAGTTTAGGACAGGGGTGGACTGAAGCTTTCTTT
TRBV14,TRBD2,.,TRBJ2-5,CASSQESSGSAGEETQYF,TGTGCCAGCAGCCAAGAAAGTAGCGGGAGTGCCGGAGAAGAGACCCAGTACTTC
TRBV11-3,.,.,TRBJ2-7,CASSLLASSYEQYF,TGTGCCAGCAGCTTACTCGCCAGCTCCTACGAGCAGTACTTC
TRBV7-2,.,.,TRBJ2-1,CASSLAGANEQFF,TGTGCCAGCAGCTTAGCGGGGGCCAATGAGCAGTTCTTC
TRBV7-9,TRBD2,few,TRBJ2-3,CASSGLASTDTQYF,TGTGCCAGCAGCGGACTAGCGAGCACAGATACGCAGTATTTT
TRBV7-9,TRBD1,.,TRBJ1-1,CASSLGQGATEAFF,TGTGCCAGCAGCTTAGGCCAGGGGGCCACTGAAGCTTTCTTT
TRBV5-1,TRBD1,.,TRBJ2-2,CASSFQQGSGELFF,TGCGCCAGCAGCTTTCAACAGGGGTCAGGGGAGCTGTTTTTT
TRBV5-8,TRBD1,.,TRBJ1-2,CASSPTGGNYGYTF,TGTGCCAGCAGCCCGACAGGGGGCAACTATGGCTACACCTTC
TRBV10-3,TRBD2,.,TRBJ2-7,CAISEVRPGLVSYEQYF,TGTGCCATCAGTGAGGTAAGGCCGGGACTAGTATCCTACGAGCAGTACTTC
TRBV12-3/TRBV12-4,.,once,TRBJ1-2,CASSTGTPYGYTF,TGTGCCAGCAGCACCGGGACACCCTATGGCTACACCTTC
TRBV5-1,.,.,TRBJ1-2,CASSLAAQGVGYGYTF,TGCGCCAGCAGCTTGGCAGCGCAGGGTGTTGGCTATGGCTACACCTTC
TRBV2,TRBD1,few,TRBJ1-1,CASSEGQGTEAFF,TGTGCCAGCAGTGAGGGACAGGGGACTGAAGCTTTCTTT
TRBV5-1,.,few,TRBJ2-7,CASSFQGGEQYF,TGCGCCAGCAGCTTCCAAGGGGGTGAGCAGTACTTC
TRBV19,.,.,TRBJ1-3,CASSIAGSSGNTIYF,TGTGCCAGTAGTATTGCGGGGAGCTCTGGAAACACCATATATTTT
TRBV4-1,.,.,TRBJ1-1,CASSRELNTEAFF,TGCGCCAGCAGCCGGGAGCTGAACACTGAAGCTTTCTTT
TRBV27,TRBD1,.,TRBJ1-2,CASSGTGNYGYTF,TGTGCCAGCAGTGGGACAGGGAACTATGGCTACACCTTC
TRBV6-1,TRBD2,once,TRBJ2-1,CASSEGRTRGNEQFF,TGTGCCAGCAGTGAGGGTCGGACTAGGGGCAATGAGCAGTTCTTC
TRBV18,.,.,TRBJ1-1,CASSPRPGMNTEAFF,TGTGCCAGCTCACCACGTCCAGGGATGAACACTGAAGCTTTCTTT
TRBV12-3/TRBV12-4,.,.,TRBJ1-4,CASRRGINEKLFF,TGTGCCAGCAGGCGGGGGATTAATGAAAAACTGTTTTTT